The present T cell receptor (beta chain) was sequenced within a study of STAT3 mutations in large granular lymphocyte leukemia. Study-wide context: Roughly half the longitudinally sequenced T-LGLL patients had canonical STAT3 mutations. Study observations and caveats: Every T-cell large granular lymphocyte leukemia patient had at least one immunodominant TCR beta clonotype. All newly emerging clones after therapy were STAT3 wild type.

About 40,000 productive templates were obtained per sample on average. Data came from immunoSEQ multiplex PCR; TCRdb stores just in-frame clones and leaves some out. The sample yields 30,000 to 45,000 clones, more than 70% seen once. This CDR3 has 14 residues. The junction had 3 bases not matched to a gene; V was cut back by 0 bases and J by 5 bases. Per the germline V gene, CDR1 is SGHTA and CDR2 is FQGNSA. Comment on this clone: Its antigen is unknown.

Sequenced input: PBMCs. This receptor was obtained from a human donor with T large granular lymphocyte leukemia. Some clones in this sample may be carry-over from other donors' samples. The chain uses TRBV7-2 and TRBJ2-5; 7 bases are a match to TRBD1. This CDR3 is CASSLAGGWETQYF. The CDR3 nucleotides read TGTGCCAGCAGCTTAGCAGGGGGCTGGGAGACCCAGTACTTC.